Shown below are 25 T cell receptor beta chains from a single sample sequenced in a study of blood T cell repertoires in COVID-19. Sequencing was performed with immunoSEQ multiplex PCR; in TCRdb, only in-frame clones are kept and a portion is missing. The table has hundreds of thousands of clones, 75% to 90% seen once. Sequencing input: PBMCs or T cells enriched from blood (not recorded which). The origin of the receptors is a woman aged 40 to 55 who had recovered from COVID-19.

The chain links TRBV27 to TRBJ2-7; TRBD1 matches 7 bases. V was clipped by 3 bases and J by 2 bases; unmatched bases: 7. The CDR3 runs 15 residues. Per the germline V gene, CDR1 is MNHEY and CDR2 is SMNVEV (reference sequence). CDR3 DNA: TGTGCCAGCAGTTTCGGGGCAGGGGGAACCTACGAGCAGTACTTC. It codes for CASSFGAGGTYEQYF.

The gene calls are TRBV5-8 and TRBJ2-7; 9 positions match TRBD1. Losses at the gene ends were 3 bases for V and 3 bases for J; bases not matched to a gene: 4. The CDR3 runs to 14 residues. Looked up from germline, CDR1 is SGHTS and CDR2 is YDEGEE. CDR3 protein: CASSSGQGSYEQYF. In DNA form, the CDR3 reads TGTGCCAGCAGCTCTGGACAGGGGAGCTACGAGCAGTACTTC.

This chain joins TRBV23-1 and TRBJ2-7, with 13 bases lining up with TRBD2. TRBV23-1 is reported as an ORF; its role is uncertain. The CDR3 totals 16 residues. Trimming at V came to 3 bases and at J to 3 bases, leaving 5 bases not matched to a gene. This chain's CDR3 is CASSHSGLAGDYEQYF. In nucleotides, the CDR3 is TGCGCCAGCAGTCATTCTGGACTAGCGGGGGACTACGAGCAGTACTTC.

This chain links TRBV9 with TRBJ2-4, with 15 bases aligning to TRBD2. This CDR3 has 18 amino acids. The germline V gene encodes CDR1 SGDLS and CDR2 YYNGEE. V dropped 3 bases and J dropped 1; count of bases not matched to a gene: 5. The CDR3 here is CASSAGTSGRYAKNIQYF. The CDR3 DNA is TGTGCCAGCAGCGCCGGGACTAGCGGGAGGTATGCCAAAAACATTCAGTACTTC.

A few counts support this clone. The J gene is TRBJ2-1, the V gene TRBV18; 9 bases match TRBD2. With 1 base clipped from V and 2 bases from J, the junction kept 0 bases outside the gene matches. Germline V gene lookup returns CDR1 KGHSH and CDR2 LQKENI. The CDR3 extends over 15 amino acids. The CDR3 protein is CASSPLAGAYNEQFF. The CDR3 DNA is TGTGCCAGCTCACCACTAGCGGGGGCCTACAATGAGCAGTTCTTC.

The V call is TRBV7-2, the J call TRBJ2-7, with TRBD2 identical over 10 bases. The germline CDR1 and CDR2 sequences are SGHTA and FQGNSA. V trimming: 5 bases; J trimming: 4 bases; junction bases outside the gene matches: 5. This CDR3 has 14 amino acids. In nucleotides, the CDR3 is TGTGCCAGCAGCCCCGGACTAGCGGTTTACGAGCAGTACTTC. Its protein product is CASSPGLAVYEQYF. Drawing the rest from reference TRBV7-2 and TRBJ2-7, the complete variable domain is GAGVSQSPSNKVTEKGKDVELRCDPISGHTALYWYRQSLGQGLEFLIYFQGNSAPDKSGLPSDRFSAERTGGSVSTLTIQRTQQEDSAVYLCASSPGLAVYEQYFGPGTRLTVT.

This chain joins TRBV5-6 and TRBJ2-2; possible D gene TRBD1, 5 bases. Germline V gives CDR1 SGHDT, CDR2 YYEEEE. The CDR3 is made up of 14 amino acids. The V and J ends lost 4 bases and 5 bases respectively, with 12 bases between them. CDR3 region: CASSRDSFTGELFF. The CDR3 DNA reads as TGTGCCAGCAGCCGCGACAGTTTTACCGGGGAGCTGTTTTTT.

This clone was observed a handful of times. J is TRBJ2-1 and V is TRBV11-2; 16 nucleotides match TRBD2. CDR3 length: 16 residues. V shed 4 bases, J shed 15 bases, and the junction held 12 bases outside the gene matches. CDR1 and CDR2 from the germline V gene are SGHAT and FQNNGV. The CDR3 protein is CASSSPPGTSGGAAFF. The CDR3, as DNA: TGTGCCAGCAGCTCACCTCCCGGGACTAGCGGGGGGGCCGCGTTCTTC. The variable domain in full, with the rest retrieved from reference TRBV11-2 and TRBJ2-1, is EAGVAQSPRYKIIEKRQSVAFWCNPISGHATLYWYQQILGQGPKLLIQFQNNGVVDDSQLPKDRFSAERLKGVDSTLKIQPAKLEDSAVYLCASSSPPGTSGGAAFFGPGTRLTVL.

The V gene is TRBV2, the J gene TRBJ2-2; 7 bases line up with TRBD2. V was pared by 6 bases and J by 4 bases, with 8 bases of the junction left unmatched. The CDR3 has 15 residues. From germline, CDR1 is SNHLY and CDR2 FYNNEI. The CDR3: CASSSGGSGTGELFF. CDR3 DNA: TGTGCCAGCAGCAGTGGCGGGAGTGGCACCGGGGAGCTGTTTTTT.

V gene TRBV7-2 combines with J gene TRBJ2-2; 8 bases agree with TRBD2. This CDR3 spans 16 amino acids. The germline CDR1 and CDR2 sequences are SGHTA and FQGNSA. V gave up 11 bases and J gave up 5 bases; unmatched junction bases: 16. The CDR3 region is CAGKRQSGSRTGELFF. CDR3 DNA sequence: TGTGCCGGAAAGAGACAGAGCGGGAGTAGGACCGGGGAGCTGTTTTTT.

The gene calls are TRBV7-3 and TRBJ1-2; 12 nucleotides agree with TRBD1. The CDR3 has 17 residues. Germline loops: CDR1 SGHTA, CDR2 FQGTGA. V was clipped by 0 bases and J by 5 bases; unmatched bases: 7. CDR3 in amino acids: CASSLTGTGGAGYGYTF. For the CDR3, the DNA is TGTGCCAGCAGCTTAACCGGGACAGGGGGCGCAGGGTATGGCTACACCTTC. Supplemented by reference TRBV7-3 and TRBJ1-2, the full variable domain reads GAGVSQTPSNKVTEKGKYVELRCDPISGHTALYWYRQSLGQGPEFLIYFQGTGAADDSGLPNDRFFAVRPEGSVSTLKIQRTERGDSAVYLCASSLTGTGGAGYGYTFGSGTRLTVV.

This chain uses TRBV5-4 with TRBJ2-1, with TRBD2 matching 7 bases. The CDR3 extends over 15 amino acids. With V trimmed by 4 bases and J by 4 bases, 8 bases remained unmatched. Germline V gives CDR1 SGHNT, CDR2 YYREEE (reference sequence). CDR3 sequence reads: CASSLSAGPYNEQFF. The CDR3 DNA reads as TGTGCCAGCAGCCTGTCAGCGGGACCGTACAATGAGCAGTTCTTC.

The chain joins TRBV7-9 to TRBJ2-3, with 15 bases that match TRBD2. The V and J ends lost 3 bases and 1 base, in that order; junction bases with no gene match: 5. Germline CDR1 SEHNR, CDR2 FQNEAQ (reference sequence). The CDR3 loop spans 18 amino acids. Written as DNA, the CDR3 is TGTGCCAGCAGCTTCGGGACTAGCGGGAGGCCGCGCACAGATACGCAGTATTTT. This encodes CASSFGTSGRPRTDTQYF.

Here the CDR3 DNA reads TGTGCCAGCAGCCCGGAGGTGAGGGCTCTTGGAGCTTTCTTT. It is translated as CASSPEVRALGAFF. V gene TRBV3-1 (or the pseudogene TRBV3-2) combines with J gene TRBJ1-1; no clear D. Germline V gene lookup returns CDR1 LGHDT and CDR2 YNNKEL (reference sequence). Deletions cut 4 bases from V and 10 bases from J, with 19 bases between. The CDR3 extends over 14 amino acids.

The chain is built from TRBV7-9 and TRBJ2-5; no clear D gene. Germline V lookup: CDR1 SEHNR, CDR2 FQNEAQ (reference sequence). Trimming took off 11 bases at V and 2 bases at J, with 9 bases between the two ends. This CDR3 has 11 residues. The CDR3 nucleotides read TGTGCCGCTGGGCCTCAAGAGACCCAGTACTTC. Translated, it gives CAAGPQETQYF.

This chain uses TRBV14 with TRBJ2-7; 9 nucleotides align to TRBD2. Germline loops: CDR1 SGHDN, CDR2 FVKESK. CDR3 length equals 15 residues. Trimming at V came to 2 bases and at J to 7 bases, leaving 9 bases not matched to a gene. This CDR3 is CASSQNLRTSEEQYF. CDR3 DNA: TGTGCCAGCAGCCAAAACCTGCGGACTAGCGAGGAGCAGTACTTC.

The chain carries TRBV11-2 and TRBJ1-2, with D unclear. This CDR3 comprises 14 residues. V was pared by 4 bases and J by 3 bases, with 12 bases between. CDR1 and CDR2 from the germline V gene are SGHAT and FQNNGV. The CDR3 DNA follows: TGTGCCAGCAGCTCGGCCGCCGGGGACTATGGCTACACCTTC. Its protein product is CASSSAAGDYGYTF.

The chain is built from TRBV29-1 and TRBJ1-2; no reliable D call. The CDR3 covers 12 residues. Germline assignment: CDR1 SQVTM and CDR2 ANQGSEA. V was trimmed by 8 bases and J by 3 bases, leaving 13 bases between them. CDR3 sequence (DNA): TGCAGCACCGAGTCGGAGGACTATGGCTACACCTTC. Its translation: CSTESEDYGYTF.

This clone appeared once. This chain uses TRBV7-6 with TRBJ1-5, with TRBD1 as a possible D gene (5 bases). V dropped 6 bases and J dropped 3 bases, with 18 bases sitting between them. This CDR3 has 16 amino acids. The germline V gene has CDR1 SGHVS and CDR2 FNYEAQ. For the CDR3, the DNA is TGTGCCAGCAGTCCATCGGGAGGGGTCTTCAATCAGCCCCAGCATTTT. Encoded protein: CASSPSGGVFNQPQHF.

This rearrangement joins TRBV7-6 to TRBJ1-2, with D possibly TRBD1 on 6 matching bases. CDR3 size: 14 residues. The V and J ends lost 1 base and 6 bases respectively, with 12 bases between them. Germline loops: CDR1 SGHVS, CDR2 FNYEAQ. CDR3 DNA: TGTGCCAGCAGCTTAGGGAGCAGGGGAGATGGCTACACCTTC. Protein: CASSLGSRGDGYTF.

This clone was seen more than once but under ten times. The chain couples TRBV6-2 or TRBV6-3 to TRBJ2-1; possibly TRBD1 for D (5 bases). Germline lookup yields CDR1 MNHEY and CDR2 SVGEGT. V was pared by 4 bases and J by 7 bases, with 14 bases between. There are 14 residues in the CDR3. CDR3 DNA sequence: TGTGCCAGCAGTTCCCACATGCAGGGAAATGAGCAGTTCTTC. This sequence encodes CASSSHMQGNEQFF.

To note about this clone: At the DNA level, this CDR3 is encoded by other sequences in the same sample as well. The CDR3, as DNA: TGTGCCACCAGCAGAGATCAGGGGGCAAGCAATCAGCCCCAGCATTTT. This encodes CATSRDQGASNQPQHF. V is TRBV15 and J is TRBJ1-5, with TRBD1 matching 8 bases. J gave up 1 base and V 0 bases, and 2 bases lay outside the gene matches. Per germline, CDR1 LNHNV and CDR2 YYDKDF (reference sequence). The CDR3 sequence is 16 residues long.

The V and J genes are TRBV7-2 and TRBJ2-7; TRBD2 matches at 12 bases. This CDR3 comprises 17 residues. CDR1 SGHTA and CDR2 FQGNSA come from the germline V gene. V dropped 3 bases and J dropped 0; count of bases not matched to a gene: 6. DNA of the CDR3: TGTGCCAGCAGCTTTGGACTAGCGGGGTGGAGCTCCTACGAGCAGTACTTC. Residues: CASSFGLAGWSSYEQYF. Complete variable domain (other parts from reference TRBV7-2 and TRBJ2-7): GAGVSQSPSNKVTEKGKDVELRCDPISGHTALYWYRQSLGQGLEFLIYFQGNSAPDKSGLPSDRFSAERTGGSVSTLTIQRTQQEDSAVYLCASSFGLAGWSSYEQYFGPGTRLTVT.

The chain uses TRBV12-3 or TRBV12-4 and TRBJ1-5; D is undetermined. CDR3 length equals 12 residues. Trimming removed 6 bases from V and 0 bases from J, with 3 bases in between. The CDR3: CASSNSNQPQHF. In nucleotides, the CDR3 is TGTGCCAGCAGCAATAGCAATCAGCCCCAGCATTTT.

J is TRBJ1-5 and V is TRBV28; no definite D call. The CDR3 contains 15 residues. Trimming removed 1 base at V and 3 bases at J, with 10 bases between. From germline, CDR1 is MDHEN and CDR2 SYDVKM. This CDR3 reads CASSLLRGNNQPQHF. As DNA, the CDR3 is TGTGCCAGCAGTTTATTGAGAGGGAACAATCAGCCCCAGCATTTT.